These 13 T cell receptor beta chains were sequenced from one sample in a study of shared clonotypes between healthy human individuals. The protocol was immunoSEQ multiplex PCR, while the TCRdb copy is restricted to in-frame clones and leaves out a portion. Of hundreds of thousands of clones detected, 96% appear once; the ten largest clones hold about 0.25%. Naive CD8 cells were CD45RO-negative, positively selected for CCR7, excluding terminally differentiated effector memory CD45RA+ cells. Sample: naive CD8+ T cells sorted from blood. These receptors came from a man between 25 and 39 years old in good health.

This chain joins TRBV15 and TRBJ2-1, with D unclear. The CDR3 loop spans 16 amino acids. CDR1 LNHNV and CDR2 YYDKDF come from the germline V gene (reference sequence). V was clipped by 1 base and J by 1 base, with 11 bases between them. In DNA form, the CDR3 reads TGTGCCACCAGCAGAGGCAGCGCCACGTCCTACAATGAGCAGTTCTTC. Amino acids: CATSRGSATSYNEQFF.

V usage is TRBV7-9 and J usage is TRBJ2-1; no definite D call. The V gene lost 3 bases and the J gene lost 2 bases, with 8 bases spanning the gap. Germline CDR1 reads SEHNR; CDR2 reads FQNEAQ (reference sequence). CDR3 length equals 14 residues. The CDR3 protein is CASSLLETYNEQFF. The CDR3 DNA sequence: TGTGCCAGCAGCTTGCTGGAGACCTACAATGAGCAGTTCTTC.

The chain recombines TRBV5-1 with TRBJ2-2; possible D gene TRBD2, 6 bases. V lost 4 bases and J lost 3, with 19 bases in between. CDR3 length: 17 amino acids. Germline assignment: CDR1 SGHRS and CDR2 YFSETQ. CDR3 loop: CASSNTSPGSYTGELFF. The CDR3 coding sequence is TGCGCCAGCAGCAACACTAGCCCGGGAAGTTACACCGGGGAGCTGTTTTTT. Supplemented by reference TRBV5-1 and TRBJ2-2, the full variable domain reads KAGVTQTPRYLIKTRGQQVTLSCSPISGHRSVSWYQQTPGQGLQFLFEYFSETQRNKGNFPGRFSGRQFSNSRSEMNVSTLELGDSALYLCASSNTSPGSYTGELFFGEGSRLTVL.

This CDR3 is CASSLRGQDFTDTQYF. The CDR3 bases are TGTGCCAGCAGCCTCAGGGGGCAAGACTTCACAGATACGCAGTATTTT. The chain recombines TRBV7-8 with TRBJ2-3; 8 bases agree with TRBD1. This CDR3 is built from 16 residues. V dropped 5 bases and J dropped 2; count of bases not matched to a gene: 9. Germline CDR1 SGHVS, CDR2 FQNEAQ. The full variable domain, in which reference TRBV7-8 and TRBJ2-3 provide the parts outside the CDR3, is GAGVSQSPRYKVAKRGQDVALRCDPISGHVSLFWYQQALGQGPEFLTYFQNEAQLDKSGLPSDRFFAERPEGSVSTLKIQRTQQEDSAVYLCASSLRGQDFTDTQYFGPGTRLTVL.

This clone was counted between two and nine times. The chain has TRBV9 and TRBJ2-3; D is ambiguous. V gave up 0 bases and J gave up 0 bases, with 5 bases separating them. Germline V lookup: CDR1 SGDLS, CDR2 YYNGEE. This CDR3 has 14 residues. CDR3 sequence: CASSVDVSTDTQYF. CDR3 in DNA: TGTGCCAGCAGCGTAGATGTCAGCACAGATACGCAGTATTTT.

The chain is built from TRBV14 and TRBJ2-7; the D is unclear. Trimming pared 3 bases from V and 7 bases from J, leaving 16 bases between. The V gene's germline CDR1 is SGHDN and CDR2 FVKESK. The CDR3 is 14 amino acids. CDR3 in DNA: TGTGCCAGCAGCCATCGTGGGGTCGGTGGAGAGCAGTACTTC. Residues: CASSHRGVGGEQYF.

This clone appeared a few times. This chain uses TRBV9 with TRBJ2-2; D unclear. Germline CDR1 SGDLS, CDR2 YYNGEE. The CDR3 sequence is 12 residues long. V was clipped by 6 bases and J by 5 bases, with 8 bases between them. The DNA of the CDR3 is TGTGCCAGCATCGATGGGACCGGGGAGCTGTTTTTT. The encoded protein is CASIDGTGELFF.

V and J are TRBV29-1 and TRBJ1-2; maybe TRBD1 (6 bases). Trimming removed 5 bases from V and 4 bases from J, with 8 bases in between. This CDR3 region has 11 residues. The V gene's germline CDR1 is SQVTM and CDR2 ANQGSEA. The CDR3 spells CSVRRGYGYTF. The CDR3 DNA reads TGCAGCGTTCGCAGGGGCTATGGCTACACCTTC.

The CDR3 nucleotides read TGTGCCAGCAGCCAAGTCCCCGGAACTAATGAAAAACTGTTTTTT. Protein product: CASSQVPGTNEKLFF. This chain links TRBV14 with TRBJ1-4; D uncertain. CDR1 and CDR2 from the germline V gene are SGHDN and FVKESK. The CDR3 runs to 15 residues. Trimming took off 1 base at V and 1 base at J, with 7 bases between the two ends.

The chain carries TRBV4-1 and TRBJ2-2; 7 positions match TRBD2. V lost 2 bases, J lost 7 bases, and 13 bases stayed unmatched. This CDR3 spans 17 amino acids. Germline assignment: CDR1 MGHRA and CDR2 YSYEKL. CDR3 nucleotides: TGCGCCAGCAGCCAACCCCCCCTTGGGCGGGAGTACGGGGAGCTGTTTTTT. The encoded protein is CASSQPPLGREYGELFF.

This chain joins TRBV5-4 and TRBJ2-5; D is possibly TRBD2 (6 bases). V shed 0 bases and J shed 4 bases, with 13 bases lying between them. Germline CDR1 reads SGHNT; CDR2 reads YYREEE (reference sequence). The CDR3 contains 15 residues. The DNA for the CDR3 is TGTGCCAGCAGCTTGGATCCGGGAGAAGGAGAGACCCAGTACTTC. Its protein is CASSLDPGEGETQYF.

The V gene is TRBV6-6, the J gene TRBJ1-5; TRBD1 agrees at 7 bases. The junction had 2 bases not matched to a gene; V was cut back by 6 bases and J by 3 bases. CDR1 and CDR2 from the germline V gene are MNHNY and SVGAGI (reference sequence). This CDR3 is 13 amino acids long. In DNA form, the CDR3 reads TGTGCCAGCAGAACAGGGGTCAATCAGCCCCAGCATTTT. This codes for CASRTGVNQPQHF.

V is TRBV4-1 and J is TRBJ2-2; D may be TRBD2 (6 bases). V shed 1 base and J shed 7 bases, with 7 bases lying between them. The CDR3 loop spans 13 amino acids. Germline V gives CDR1 MGHRA, CDR2 YSYEKL. CDR3 loop: CASSQGGVGELFF. CDR3 DNA sequence: TGCGCCAGCAGCCAAGGGGGGGTCGGGGAGCTGTTTTTT.